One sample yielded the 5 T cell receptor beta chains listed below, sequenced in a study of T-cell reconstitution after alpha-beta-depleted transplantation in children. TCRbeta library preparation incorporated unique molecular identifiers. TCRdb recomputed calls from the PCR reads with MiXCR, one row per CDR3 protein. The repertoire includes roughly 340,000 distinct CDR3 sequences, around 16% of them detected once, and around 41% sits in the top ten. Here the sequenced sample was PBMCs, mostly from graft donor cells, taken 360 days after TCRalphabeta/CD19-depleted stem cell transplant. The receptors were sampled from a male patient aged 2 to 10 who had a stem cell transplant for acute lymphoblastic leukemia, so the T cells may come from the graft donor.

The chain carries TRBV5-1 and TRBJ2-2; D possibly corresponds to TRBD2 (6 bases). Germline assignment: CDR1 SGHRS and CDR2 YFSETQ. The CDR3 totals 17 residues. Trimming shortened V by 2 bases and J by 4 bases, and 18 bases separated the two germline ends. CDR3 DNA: TGCGCCAGCAGCTTCGGAGGGTTACTACGGGGCACCGGGGAGCTGTTTTTT. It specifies CASSFGGLLRGTGELFF.

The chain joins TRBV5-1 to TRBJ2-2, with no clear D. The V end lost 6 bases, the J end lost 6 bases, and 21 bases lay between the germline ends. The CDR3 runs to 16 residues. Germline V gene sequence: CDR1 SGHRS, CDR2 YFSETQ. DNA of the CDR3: TGCGCCAGCAATACCGGAGCCCTCGTTGGGCCCGGGGAGCTGTTTTTT. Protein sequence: CASNTGALVGPGELFF.

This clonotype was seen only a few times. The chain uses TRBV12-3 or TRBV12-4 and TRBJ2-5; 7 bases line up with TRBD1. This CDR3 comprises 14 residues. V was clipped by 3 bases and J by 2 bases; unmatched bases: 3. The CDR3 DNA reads TGTGCCAGCAGTTTTTGGGGACAGCAAGAGACCCAGTACTTC. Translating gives CASSFWGQQETQYF.

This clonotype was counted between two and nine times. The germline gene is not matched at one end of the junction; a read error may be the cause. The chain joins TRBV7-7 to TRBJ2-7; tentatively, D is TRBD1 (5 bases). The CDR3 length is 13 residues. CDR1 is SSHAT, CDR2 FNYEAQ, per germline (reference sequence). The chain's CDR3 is CASSSNAGYEQYF. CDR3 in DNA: TGTGCTAGCAGTTCGAACGCAGGGTACGAGCAGTACTTC.

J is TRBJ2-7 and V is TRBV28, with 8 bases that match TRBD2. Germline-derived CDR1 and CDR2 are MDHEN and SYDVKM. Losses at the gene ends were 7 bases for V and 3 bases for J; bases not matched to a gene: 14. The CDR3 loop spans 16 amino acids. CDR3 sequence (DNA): TGTGCCAGCACCCTACGAGTGAGCGGGAGAGTCTACGAGCAGTACTTC. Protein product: CASTLRVSGRVYEQYF. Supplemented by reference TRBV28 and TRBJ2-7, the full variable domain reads DVKVTQSSRYLVKRTGEKVFLECVQDMDHENMFWYRQDPGLGLRLIYFSYDVKMKEKGDIPEGYSVSREKKERFSLILESASTNQTSMYLCASTLRVSGRVYEQYFGPGTRLTVT.